The 22 T cell receptor beta chains in this list originate from one sample, sequenced in a study of monozygotic twins with inflammatory bowel disease. From the 5' RACE reads, TCRdb lists one entry per CDR3 protein and no DNA. This sample's table has approximately 300,000 distinct CDR3 sequences. Sequenced input: blood. These receptors were collected from a human donor with ulcerative colitis or Crohn's disease, or a healthy co-twin of an affected twin (not recorded which).

The chain couples TRBV29-1 to TRBJ2-7; checking the TCRdb D call of TRBD2 is not possible without DNA. CDR1 is SQVTM and CDR2 is ANQGSEA in the germline V gene. CDR3 length: 14 residues. The CDR3 sequence: CSVEGTSKSYEQYF.

The rearrangement joins TRBV12-3 or TRBV12-4 to TRBJ2-7; TCRdb's assignment of TRBD2 cannot be checked, as there is no DNA. The CDR3 spans 17 residues. This CDR3 is CASSPQFRTSGIYEQYF.

The CDR3 sequence is CASSYGTGNTEAFF. The gene calls are TRBV3-1 and TRBJ1-1; checking the TCRdb D call of TRBD1 is not possible without DNA. Germline V gene lookup returns CDR1 LGHDT and CDR2 YNNKEL (reference sequence). This CDR3 has 14 amino acids.

The chain uses TRBV7-2 and TRBJ2-7; TCRdb's assignment of TRBD1 cannot be checked, as there is no DNA. The CDR3 spans 17 residues. Germline V CDR1 and CDR2: SGHTA, FQGNSA. The CDR3: CASSLARGSLGSYEQYF. The entire variable domain, with the rest obtained from reference TRBV7-2 and TRBJ2-7, is as follows: GAGVSQSPSNKVTEKGKDVELRCDPISGHTALYWYRQSLGQGLEFLIYFQGNSAPDKSGLPSDRFSAERTGGSVSTLTIQRTQQEDSAVYLCASSLARGSLGSYEQYFGPGTRLTVT.

The genes are TRBV30 and TRBJ1-2; TCRdb's assignment of TRBD1 cannot be checked, as there is no DNA. In germline, CDR1 is GTSNPN, CDR2 SVGIG (reference sequence). The CDR3 loop spans 15 amino acids. CDR3 region: CAWSAPRTGAYGYTF.

The CDR3 region is CASMAGGPIYEQYF. J is TRBJ2-7 and V is TRBV28; checking the TCRdb D call of TRBD2 is not possible without DNA. The CDR3 is made up of 14 amino acids. Germline CDR1 reads MDHEN; CDR2 reads SYDVKM.

The chain carries TRBV6-1 and TRBJ2-1; TCRdb's assignment of TRBD1 cannot be checked, as there is no DNA. This CDR3 has 13 residues. The germline V gene encodes CDR1 MNHNS and CDR2 SASEGT. CDR3 sequence: CASSEWGASEQFF.

V usage is TRBV11-2 and J usage is TRBJ2-3; as DNA is missing, the TRBD2 call by TCRdb cannot be tested. Germline V gene sequence: CDR1 SGHAT, CDR2 FQNNGV. The length of the CDR3 is 19 residues. CDR3 residues: CASSLVVSSGRTYTDTQYF.

This chain uses TRBV4-2 with TRBJ2-2; the TRBD1 assignment by TCRdb is unverifiable without DNA. Germline CDR1 and CDR2: LGHNA and YNFKEQ. The CDR3 is made up of 18 amino acids. CDR3 loop: CASSLRRRQTSNTGELFF.

The chain combines TRBV6-2 or TRBV6-3 with TRBJ2-3; TCRdb proposes TRBD1, but this gene call is untestable without DNA. Germline V lookup: CDR1 MNHEY, CDR2 SVGEGT. The CDR3 length is 16 residues. The CDR3 is CASSNRAGQGTDTQYF.

The rearrangement uses TRBV6-1 and TRBJ2-3; the TCRdb call, TRBD2, lacks DNA for checking. Looked up from germline, CDR1 is MNHNS and CDR2 is SASEGT. The CDR3 has 18 residues. The CDR3 loop is CASSPGLAGPWGTDTQYF.

The V call is TRBV7-2, the J call TRBJ2-3; TCRdb indicates TRBD1, and absent DNA this call remains unverified. The CDR3 consists of 15 residues. Germline values: CDR1 SGHTA, CDR2 FQGNSA. CDR3 sequence reads: CASSLGTGGDDTQYF.

The rearrangement joins TRBV20-1 to TRBJ2-3; TCRdb calls TRBD1, which cannot be checked without DNA. CDR1 DFQATT and CDR2 SNEGSKA come from the germline V gene (reference sequence). The CDR3 covers 11 residues. The CDR3 sequence: CSASRGGTQYF.

The chain links TRBV20-1 to TRBJ1-5; TCRdb calls TRBD1, which cannot be checked without DNA. The CDR3 runs 12 residues. The germline V gene encodes CDR1 DFQATT and CDR2 SNEGSKA (reference sequence). The CDR3 reads CSADRGSQPQHF.

The chain uses TRBV20-1 and TRBJ2-1; TCRdb outputs TRBD2, but without DNA this stays unchecked. Germline CDR1 DFQATT, CDR2 SNEGSKA (reference sequence). This CDR3 comprises 14 residues. This CDR3 is CSASKTSGSHEQFF.

This chain connects TRBV3-1 to TRBJ1-1. This CDR3 is built from 16 residues. Germline assignment: CDR1 LGHDT and CDR2 YNNKEL (reference sequence). The CDR3 loop reads CASSQDLGGQNTEAFF.

V is TRBV27 and J is TRBJ2-1. The CDR3 runs 13 residues. Germline V gene data show CDR1 as MNHEY and CDR2 as SMNVEV (reference sequence). This CDR3 reads CASSLPHGNEQFF.

This rearrangement joins TRBV19 to TRBJ2-3; TCRdb proposes TRBD2, but this gene call is untestable without DNA. The CDR3 runs 14 residues. Germline CDR1 LNHDA, CDR2 SQIVND (reference sequence). The CDR3 sequence is CASRSESGADTQYF.

The chain has TRBV6-2 or TRBV6-3 and TRBJ1-5. This CDR3 comprises 12 residues. Germline loops: CDR1 MNHEY, CDR2 SVGEGT. The CDR3 reads CASRASNQPQHF.

The J gene is TRBJ1-2, the V gene TRBV21-1; the D gene TCRdb calls, TRBD1, cannot be checked with no DNA. TRBV21-1 constitutes a pseudogene. The CDR3 sequence is 15 residues long. The CDR3 reads CASSKYRERGYGYTF.

The V call is TRBV3-1, the J call TRBJ2-7; as DNA is missing, the TRBD2 call by TCRdb cannot be tested. Germline lookup yields CDR1 LGHDT and CDR2 YNNKEL (reference sequence). This CDR3 is 16 amino acids long. The CDR3 loop is CASSRSSSGIVSEQYF.

The rearrangement joins TRBV27 to TRBJ2-6. Germline V CDR1 and CDR2: MNHEY, SMNVEV (reference sequence). The CDR3 is 17 amino acids. The CDR3 loop reads CASSLSETHSGANVPTF. Combining the CDR3 with reference TRBV27 and TRBJ2-6 gives the whole variable domain EAQVTQNPRYLITVTGKKLTVTCSQNMNHEYMSWYRQDPGLGLRQIYYSMNVEVTDKGDVPEGYKVSRKEKRNFPLILESPSPNQTSLYFCASSLSETHSGANVPTFGAGSRLTVL.